This T cell receptor (beta chain) comes out of a study of CD8 T cells in ankylosing spondylitis. General study findings and limits: Reported data indicate significant enrichment of disease-linked clones within matched ankylosing spondylitis synovial fluid.

This clonotype was recorded a few times. The antigen remains unidentified. With 7 bases removed from V and 8 bases from J, the gap between germline ends came to 14 bases. The CDR3 consists of 12 residues. The V gene's germline CDR1 is MNHNY and CDR2 SVGAGI (reference sequence). The TCR beta libraries were generated through quantitative 5'-RACE incorporating molecular barcodes. TCRdb fed the 5' RACE reads into MiXCR, producing one record per CDR3 protein. Found here are 150,000 to 250,000 distinct CDR3 sequences, around 13% of them singletons; the top ten hold approximately 16%. The rearrangement uses TRBV6-6 and TRBJ1-1; D remains unclear. The sequence derives from a male donor with ankylosing spondylitis or in good health (not recorded which). Sequencing was carried out using blood, either unsorted or a sorted T cell fraction (not recorded which). In DNA, the CDR3 is TGTGCCAGCACCCCTGGAGGGCCCGAAGCTTTCTTT. It yields the protein CASTPGGPEAFF.